The 21 T cell receptor beta chains presented below share a single source sample, sequenced in a study of blood T cell repertoires in COVID-19. Method: immunoSEQ multiplex PCR; TCRdb's copy keeps in-frame clones and lacks some. The table has nearly 250,000 clones, 86% seen once; the top ten hold roughly 2%. The sample consisted of PBMCs or T cells enriched from blood (not recorded which). These receptors came from a woman between 50 and 59 years old who had recovered from COVID-19.

This clone was detected many times. The chain recombines TRBV6-2 or TRBV6-3 with TRBJ1-2, with D uncertain. With 2 bases removed from V and 1 base from J, the gap between germline ends came to 5 bases. This CDR3 comprises 13 residues. Germline CDR1 and CDR2: MNHEY and SVGEGT. The CDR3 region is CASSYTDNYGYTF. CDR3 bases: TGTGCCAGCAGTTACACAGATAACTATGGCTACACCTTC.

The V and J genes are TRBV4-1 and TRBJ2-7, with 7 bases that match TRBD2. The CDR3 is made up of 16 amino acids. Germline trimming cut 4 bases from V and 1 base from J; bases unmatched to any gene: 10. From germline, CDR1 is MGHRA and CDR2 YSYEKL. The CDR3 DNA is TGCGCCAGCAGCCCCGAGGGACGGCGGGGGTCCTACGAGCAGTACTTC. This translates into CASSPEGRRGSYEQYF.

This sequence joins TRBV11-1 and TRBJ2-5; maybe TRBD2 (5 bases). CDR1 SGHAT and CDR2 FQDESV come from the germline V gene (reference sequence). This CDR3 has 16 residues. Trimming left V 4 bases short and J 0 bases short, with 15 bases between. CDR3 sequence (DNA): TGTGCCAGCAGCTCAGCCTTAGAGGACTACCAAGAGACCCAGTACTTC. Its translation is CASSSALEDYQETQYF.

The CDR3 bases are TGTGCCAGCAGCGTGACGGGGGGGCGCGAAGCTTTCTTT. This sequence encodes CASSVTGGREAFF. The chain recombines TRBV9 with TRBJ1-1; maybe TRBD1 (6 bases). Between the trimmed V and J ends, which lost 2 bases and 8 bases, there was a span of 13 bases. The CDR3 has 13 amino acids. Germline assignment: CDR1 SGDLS and CDR2 YYNGEE.

J is TRBJ2-3 and V is TRBV7-9, with D unresolved. The germline CDR1 and CDR2 sequences are SEHNR and FQNEAQ (reference sequence). V dropped 1 base and J dropped 4 bases, with 9 bases sitting between them. This CDR3 has 14 residues. The CDR3 coding sequence is TGTGCCAGCAGCTTAGGCCAGATTCCAGATACGCAGTATTTT. It specifies CASSLGQIPDTQYF. The whole variable domain, filled in from reference TRBV7-9 and TRBJ2-3, reads DTGVSQNPRHKITKRGQNVTFRCDPISEHNRLYWYRQTLGQGPEFLTYFQNEAQLEKSRLLSDRFSAERPKGSFSTLEIQRTEQGDSAMYLCASSLGQIPDTQYFGPGTRLTVL.

V gene TRBV18 combines with J gene TRBJ2-7, with no clear D. The CDR3 has 13 residues. Germline V gene data show CDR1 as KGHSH and CDR2 as LQKENI. The V and J ends lost 3 bases and 2 bases respectively, with 8 bases between them. CDR3 coding DNA: TGTGCCAGCTCACCCCAGGCCACCTACGAGCAGTACTTC. Translation: CASSPQATYEQYF.

The chain uses TRBV18 and TRBJ2-1, with D maybe TRBD2 (5 bases). V was shortened by 2 bases and J by 0 bases, with 11 bases between the two germline ends. CDR1 is KGHSH, CDR2 LQKENI, per germline. The CDR3 extends over 16 amino acids. CDR3 loop: CASSPDWGASYNEQFF. In nucleotides, the CDR3 is TGTGCCAGCTCACCAGACTGGGGAGCCTCCTACAATGAGCAGTTCTTC.

The CDR3 loop is CASSQESDSGNTIYF. In nucleotides, the CDR3 is TGTGCCAGCAGCCAAGAGTCAGACTCTGGAAACACCATATATTTT. The chain couples TRBV3-1 (or the pseudogene TRBV3-2) to TRBJ1-3, with no clear D. The V gene lost 0 bases and the J gene lost 0 bases, with 6 bases spanning the gap. Germline values: CDR1 LGHDT, CDR2 YNNKEL (reference sequence). This CDR3 spans 15 amino acids.

The CDR3 loop is CATSSSGNTIYF. The DNA for the CDR3 is TGTGCCACCAGCAGTTCGGGAAACACCATATATTTT. This rearrangement joins TRBV15 to TRBJ1-3, with unresolved D. The germline V gene has CDR1 LNHNV and CDR2 YYDKDF (reference sequence). CDR3 length: 12 amino acids. The V gene lost 3 bases and the J gene lost 4 bases, with 4 bases spanning the gap. Using reference TRBV15 and TRBJ1-3 for the parts outside the CDR3, the full variable domain is DAMVIQNPRYQVTQFGKPVTLSCSQTLNHNVMYWYQQKSSQAPKLLFHYYDKDFNNEADTPDNFQSRRPNTSFCFLDIRSPGLGDTAMYLCATSSSGNTIYFGEGSWLTVV.

The genes are TRBV7-2 and TRBJ2-5, with TRBD1 identical over 9 bases. The CDR3 is 16 amino acids. The trim removed 6 bases at V and 2 bases at J, leaving 10 bases unmatched. Germline-derived CDR1 and CDR2 are SGHTA and FQGNSA. CDR3 sequence: CASRYTGGALQETQYF. The CDR3 DNA reads as TGTGCCAGCAGATACACAGGGGGCGCGTTGCAAGAGACCCAGTACTTC.

The chain joins TRBV11-3 to TRBJ1-5, with unresolved D. CDR3 length equals 13 residues. V lost 0 bases to trimming and J lost 7 bases, with 7 bases between them. Germline lookup yields CDR1 SGHNT and CDR2 YENEEA. The DNA of the CDR3 is TGTGCCAGCAGCTTAGATCCCCAGCAGCCCCAGCATTTT. Encoded protein: CASSLDPQQPQHF.

This chain uses TRBV5-1 with TRBJ1-6, with a possible D match to TRBD1 (5 bases). This CDR3 has 15 amino acids. The V end lost 3 bases, the J end lost 6 bases, and 13 bases lay between the germline ends. The germline CDR1 and CDR2 sequences are SGHRS and YFSETQ. The CDR3: CASSWDAGINSPLHF. CDR3 nucleotides: TGCGCCAGCAGCTGGGACGCGGGAATTAATTCACCCCTCCACTTT.

The chain recombines TRBV5-1 with TRBJ1-4; TRBD1 matches 8 bases. In germline, CDR1 is SGHRS, CDR2 YFSETQ. The V and J ends lost 2 bases and 4 bases, in that order; junction bases with no gene match: 7. This CDR3 has 16 residues. CDR3 sequence (DNA): TGCGCCAGCAGCTTTTTTCCGGGACAGGTTAATGAAAAACTGTTTTTT. This gives the protein CASSFFPGQVNEKLFF.

The chain is built from TRBV4-3 and TRBJ2-1; D possibly corresponds to TRBD1 (6 bases). There are 17 residues in the CDR3. Germline CDR1 LGHNA, CDR2 YSLEER. V was pared by 0 bases and J by 4 bases, with 16 bases between. The CDR3 loop is CASSQDLQGLSYNEQFF. CDR3 nucleotides: TGCGCCAGCAGCCAAGATCTACAGGGTCTCTCATACAATGAGCAGTTCTTC.

In this sample, this clone turned up once. V gene TRBV7-9 combines with J gene TRBJ2-3, with 8 bases identical to TRBD2. CDR3 length: 14 amino acids. V lost 5 bases and J lost 14; bases outside the gene matches: 15. Germline values: CDR1 SEHNR, CDR2 FQNEAQ (reference sequence). CDR3 in amino acids: CASSGRVSGRDWYF. The CDR3 bases are TGTGCCAGCAGCGGACGAGTCAGCGGGAGAGATTGGTATTTT.

The gene calls are TRBV6-2 or TRBV6-3 and TRBJ2-1; 10 bases align to TRBD2. The CDR3 runs 15 residues. Germline-derived CDR1 and CDR2 are MNHEY and SVGEGT. Trimming took 6 bases from V and 9 from J; bases not matched to a gene: 11. The CDR3 is CASSDGVSGGIEQFF. In DNA form, the CDR3 reads TGTGCCAGCAGCGACGGCGTTAGCGGGGGGATTGAGCAGTTCTTC.

The genes are TRBV28 and TRBJ1-5, with D possibly TRBD1 on 6 matching bases. CDR3 length: 13 amino acids. Germline CDR1 MDHEN, CDR2 SYDVKM. Trimming stripped 6 bases from V and 5 bases from J, with 11 bases between. The CDR3: CASSQRGYQPQHF. CDR3 bases: TGTGCCAGCAGCCAAAGGGGGTATCAGCCCCAGCATTTT.

The CDR3 coding sequence is TGTGCCAGCAGCTTCTCTCCGGGACTCGCTACCTACGAGCAGTACTTC. This sequence encodes CASSFSPGLATYEQYF. This chain uses TRBV5-6 with TRBJ2-7; D may be TRBD2 (6 bases). Trimming stripped 2 bases from V and 2 bases from J, with 17 bases between. CDR3 size: 16 residues. Germline V gives CDR1 SGHDT, CDR2 YYEEEE.

The chain joins TRBV6-2 or TRBV6-3 to TRBJ2-3; the match to TRBD2 covers 7 bases. The CDR3 contains 16 residues. Germline loops: CDR1 MNHEY, CDR2 SVGEGT. Trimming at V came to 6 bases and at J to 4 bases, leaving 13 bases not matched to a gene. In nucleotides, the CDR3 is TGTGCCAGCAGCCCAACCGGCGGGGGAGGGTCAGATACGCAGTATTTT. Its translation is CASSPTGGGGSDTQYF.

The rearrangement links TRBV5-4 to TRBJ2-2; tentative D call: TRBD1 (6 bases). The CDR3 length is 17 residues. Germline CDR1 and CDR2: SGHNT and YYREEE (reference sequence). V dropped 0 bases and J dropped 4 bases, with 16 bases sitting between them. The CDR3 sequence is CASSLGPGQGRTGELFF. The DNA of the CDR3 is TGTGCCAGCAGCTTGGGGCCTGGGCAGGGGCGCACCGGGGAGCTGTTTTTT.

This chain joins TRBV18 and TRBJ2-1, with D tentatively TRBD2 (6 bases). This CDR3 spans 14 amino acids. Trimming left V 4 bases short and J 5 bases short, with 12 bases between. Germline values: CDR1 KGHSH, CDR2 LQKENI. CDR3 loop: CASSLEGLDNEQFF. The DNA of the CDR3 is TGTGCCAGCTCACTCGAGGGACTCGACAATGAGCAGTTCTTC.